One and the same sample provided the 15 T cell receptor beta chains below, sequenced in a study of blood T cell repertoires in COVID-19. Generated by immunoSEQ multiplex PCR, the TCRdb table keeps only in-frame clones and is missing some. The data show tens of thousands of clones, around 84% seen once. What was sequenced was peripheral blood. Receptors were obtained from a man older than 75 with acute or convalescent COVID-19.

The chain has TRBV18 and TRBJ2-3; TRBD2 agrees at 9 bases. The CDR3 has 21 residues. The ends lost 3 bases at V and 0 bases at J; junction bases unmatched: 19. Germline loops: CDR1 KGHSH, CDR2 LQKENI. The CDR3 spells CASSPKGLALSFTSSTDTQYF. The CDR3, as DNA: TGTGCCAGCTCACCCAAGGGACTAGCTCTTTCCTTTACCTCTAGCACAGATACGCAGTATTTT.

This clone occurred a few times. This chain links TRBV9 with TRBJ1-6; D is ambiguous. The CDR3 is 15 amino acids. V lost 2 bases and J 0 bases, leaving 6 bases between the germline ends. CDR1 is SGDLS and CDR2 is YYNGEE in the germline V gene. This chain's CDR3 is CASSVTSSYNSPLHF. The DNA for the CDR3 is TGTGCCAGCAGCGTTACGAGCTCCTATAATTCACCCCTCCACTTT.

The chain uses TRBV19 and TRBJ2-5, with 10 bases lining up with TRBD2. Germline V gene data show CDR1 as LNHDA and CDR2 as SQIVND (reference sequence). After removal of 7 bases from V and 5 bases from J, the junction contained 10 bases not matched to a gene. CDR3 length equals 15 residues. The chain's CDR3 is CASTQGTSARETQYF. The CDR3 DNA sequence: TGTGCCAGTACTCAAGGGACTAGCGCGAGGGAGACCCAGTACTTC. Full variable domain (remainder filled in from reference TRBV19 and TRBJ2-5): DGGITQSPKYLFRKEGQNVTLSCEQNLNHDAMYWYRQDPGQGLRLIYYSQIVNDFQKGDIAEGYSVSREKKESFPLTVTSAQKNPTAFYLCASTQGTSARETQYFGPGTRLLVL.

The chain couples TRBV27 to TRBJ1-4; 8 nucleotides align to TRBD1. The CDR3 consists of 18 residues. The ends lost 1 base at V and 0 bases at J; junction bases unmatched: 7. In germline, CDR1 is MNHEY, CDR2 SMNVEV (reference sequence). The CDR3 region has the DNA TGTGCCAGCAGTTTATTGGGGTGGACAGGGCCAACTAATGAAAAACTGTTTTTT. Translating it yields CASSLLGWTGPTNEKLFF.

This chain connects TRBV28 to TRBJ2-7; no clear D. V shed 3 bases and J shed 0 bases, with 12 bases lying between them. This CDR3 comprises 15 residues. CDR1 is MDHEN and CDR2 is SYDVKM in the germline V gene. CDR3 nucleotides: TGTGCCAGCAGTTTGGCTACGGAGAGCTCCTACGAGCAGTACTTC. As protein: CASSLATESSYEQYF.

This chain connects TRBV7-3 to TRBJ2-5; TRBD2 is a possible D gene (5 bases). Trimming removed 1 base from V and 1 base from J, with 10 bases in between. Germline V gene data show CDR1 as SGHTA and CDR2 as FQGTGA. This CDR3 has 15 residues. DNA of the CDR3: TGTGCCAGCAGCTTAAGGGCGGGCATCCAAGAGACCCAGTACTTC. The encoded protein is CASSLRAGIQETQYF.

This chain connects TRBV5-1 to TRBJ2-3; the D gene is possibly TRBD1 (7 bases). Trimming removed 1 base from V and 5 bases from J, with 17 bases in between. The CDR3 consists of 16 residues. Germline lookup yields CDR1 SGHRS and CDR2 YFSETQ. The CDR3 spells CASSLNGQGGVDTQYF. In nucleotides, the CDR3 is TGCGCCAGCAGCTTGAACGGCCAGGGGGGAGTAGATACGCAGTATTTT.

The chain combines TRBV9 with TRBJ2-1; 9 bases line up with TRBD1. V lost 3 bases and J lost 7; bases outside the gene matches: 8. This CDR3 has 15 residues. Germline V CDR1 and CDR2: SGDLS, YYNGEE. CDR3 nucleotide sequence: TGTGCCAGCAGCGCGGACGGGACAGGGATGAATGAGCAGTTCTTC. It translates to CASSADGTGMNEQFF.

The CDR3 nucleotides read TGTGCCAGCAGGGGGACAGGGGGGTACGAGCAGTACTTC. Amino acids: CASRGTGGYEQYF. This rearrangement joins TRBV6-5 to TRBJ2-7; 11 bases match TRBD1. The CDR3 extends over 13 amino acids. The junction had 2 bases not matched to a gene; V was cut back by 6 bases and J by 4 bases. In germline, CDR1 is MNHEY, CDR2 SVGAGI.

The chain employs TRBV21-1 and TRBJ2-3; the D segment call TRBD1 is taken from the table without a DNA check. TRBV21-1 is labeled a pseudogene. The CDR3 totals 14 residues. CDR3 loop: CASSSRDTWDTQYF. In DNA, the CDR3 is TGTGCCAGCAGCTCACGGGACACTTGGGATACGCAGTATTTT.

The chain combines TRBV4-3 with TRBJ1-1, with D possibly being TRBD1 (5 bases). Per the germline V gene, CDR1 is LGHNA and CDR2 is YSLEER. V dropped 4 bases and J dropped 1 base, with 10 bases sitting between them. The CDR3 extends over 14 amino acids. The CDR3 is CASSRRGQNTEAFF. CDR3 sequence (DNA): TGCGCCAGCAGCCGAAGGGGCCAGAACACTGAAGCTTTCTTT.

This clone was seen a few times. V usage is TRBV27 and J usage is TRBJ2-5; the match to TRBD1 covers 8 bases. CDR1 MNHEY and CDR2 SMNVEV come from the germline V gene (reference sequence). The CDR3 totals 14 residues. J lost 1 base, V lost 2 bases, and 0 bases had no gene match. DNA for the CDR3: TGTGCCAGCAGTTTAGACAGGGGCCAAGAGACCCAGTACTTC. Translated: CASSLDRGQETQYF.

The V call is TRBV18, the J call TRBJ1-3; D is possibly TRBD1 (5 bases). The CDR3 totals 15 residues. CDR1 and CDR2 (germline): KGHSH, LQKENI. V lost 2 bases and J 0 bases, leaving 8 bases between the germline ends. The CDR3 loop reads CASSPSGLSGNTIYF. The CDR3 nucleotides are TGTGCCAGCTCACCATCGGGACTCTCTGGAAACACCATATATTTT.

This sequence joins TRBV20-1 and TRBJ2-5; D not resolved. The V end lost 6 bases, the J end lost 5 bases, and 10 bases lay between the germline ends. The CDR3 contains 11 residues. Germline V lookup: CDR1 DFQATT, CDR2 SNEGSKA (reference sequence). CDR3 sequence reads: CSALAGETQYF. For the CDR3, the DNA is TGCAGTGCCCTGGCCGGGGAGACCCAGTACTTC.

This clone was seen just once. The chain employs TRBV6-5 and TRBJ2-7, with 11 bases identical to TRBD2. The V segment lost 5 bases and the J segment 3 bases; nucleotides outside the gene matches: 3. Germline lookup yields CDR1 MNHEY and CDR2 SVGAGI. The CDR3 is 14 residues long. The CDR3 protein is CASSRGTSGYEQYF. The CDR3 DNA sequence: TGTGCCAGCAGTCGAGGGACTAGCGGCTACGAGCAGTACTTC.